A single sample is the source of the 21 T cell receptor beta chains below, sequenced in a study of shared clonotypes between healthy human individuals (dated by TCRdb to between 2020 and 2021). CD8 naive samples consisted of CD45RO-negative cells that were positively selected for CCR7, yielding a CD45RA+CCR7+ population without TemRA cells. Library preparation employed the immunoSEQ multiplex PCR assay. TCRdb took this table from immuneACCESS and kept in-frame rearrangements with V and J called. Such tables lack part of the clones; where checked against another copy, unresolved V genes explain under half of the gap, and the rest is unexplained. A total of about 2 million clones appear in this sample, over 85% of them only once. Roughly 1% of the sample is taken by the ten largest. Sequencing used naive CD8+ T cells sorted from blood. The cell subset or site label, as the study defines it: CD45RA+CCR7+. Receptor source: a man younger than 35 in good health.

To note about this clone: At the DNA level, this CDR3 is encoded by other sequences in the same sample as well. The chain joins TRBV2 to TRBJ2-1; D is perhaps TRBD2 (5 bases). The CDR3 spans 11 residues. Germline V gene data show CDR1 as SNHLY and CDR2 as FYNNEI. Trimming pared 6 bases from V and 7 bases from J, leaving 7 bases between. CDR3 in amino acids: CASSEGNEQFF. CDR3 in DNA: TGTGCCAGCAGCGAGGGAAATGAGCAGTTCTTC.

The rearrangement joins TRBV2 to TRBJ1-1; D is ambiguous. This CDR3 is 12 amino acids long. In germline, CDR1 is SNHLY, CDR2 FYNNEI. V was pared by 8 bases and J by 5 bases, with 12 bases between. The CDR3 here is CASGFPETEAFF. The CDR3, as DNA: TGTGCCAGCGGGTTTCCGGAGACTGAAGCTTTCTTT.

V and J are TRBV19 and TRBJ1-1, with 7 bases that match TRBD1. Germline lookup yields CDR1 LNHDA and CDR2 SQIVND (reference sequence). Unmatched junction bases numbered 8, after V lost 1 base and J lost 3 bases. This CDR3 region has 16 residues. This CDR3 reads CASSIVRGPGDTEAFF. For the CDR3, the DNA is TGTGCCAGTAGTATAGTGAGGGGGCCGGGGGACACTGAAGCTTTCTTT.

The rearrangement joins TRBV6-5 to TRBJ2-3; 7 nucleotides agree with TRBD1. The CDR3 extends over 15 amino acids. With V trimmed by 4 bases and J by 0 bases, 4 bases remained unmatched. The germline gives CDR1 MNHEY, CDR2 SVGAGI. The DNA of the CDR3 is TGTGCCAGCAGTTCACAGGGGCTTAGCACAGATACGCAGTATTTT. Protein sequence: CASSSQGLSTDTQYF.

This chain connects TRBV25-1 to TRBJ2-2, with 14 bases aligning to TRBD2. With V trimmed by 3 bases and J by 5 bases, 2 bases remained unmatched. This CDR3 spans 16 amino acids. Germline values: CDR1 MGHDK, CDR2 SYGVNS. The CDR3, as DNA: TGTGCCAGCAGTGAGGGACTAGCGGGAGATACCGGGGAGCTGTTTTTT. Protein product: CASSEGLAGDTGELFF. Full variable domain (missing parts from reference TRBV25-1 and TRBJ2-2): EADIYQTPRYLVIGTGKKITLECSQTMGHDKMYWYQQDPGMELHLIHYSYGVNSTEKGDLSSESTVSRIRTEHFPLTLESARPSHTSQYLCASSEGLAGDTGELFFGEGSRLTVL.

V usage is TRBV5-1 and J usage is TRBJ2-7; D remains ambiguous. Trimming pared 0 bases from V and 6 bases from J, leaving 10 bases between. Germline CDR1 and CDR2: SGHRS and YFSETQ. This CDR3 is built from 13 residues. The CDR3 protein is CASSLESGFEQYF. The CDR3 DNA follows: TGCGCCAGCAGCTTGGAATCCGGGTTCGAGCAGTACTTC.

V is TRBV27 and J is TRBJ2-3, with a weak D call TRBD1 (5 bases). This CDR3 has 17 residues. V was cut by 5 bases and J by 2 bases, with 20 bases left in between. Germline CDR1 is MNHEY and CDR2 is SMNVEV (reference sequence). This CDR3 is CASSPLFQGRDTDTQYF. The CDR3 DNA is TGTGCCAGCAGTCCCCTTTTTCAGGGCCGTGACACAGATACGCAGTATTTT.

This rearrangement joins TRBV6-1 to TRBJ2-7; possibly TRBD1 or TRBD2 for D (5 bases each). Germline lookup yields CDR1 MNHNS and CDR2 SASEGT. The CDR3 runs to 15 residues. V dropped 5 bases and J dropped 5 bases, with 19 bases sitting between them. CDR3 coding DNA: TGTGCCAGCAGTACCTTGACAGTAAGGCGGGACGAGCAGTACTTC. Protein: CASSTLTVRRDEQYF.

The CDR3 nucleotides read TGTGCCAGCAGACTGGACTGGGGCGGTAATGAGCAGTTCTTC. Amino acids: CASRLDWGGNEQFF. This rearrangement joins TRBV2 to TRBJ2-1; D may match TRBD1 or TRBD2 (5 bases each). The CDR3 length is 14 residues. CDR1 SNHLY and CDR2 FYNNEI come from the germline V gene. V lost 6 bases, J lost 7 bases, and 16 bases lay in between.

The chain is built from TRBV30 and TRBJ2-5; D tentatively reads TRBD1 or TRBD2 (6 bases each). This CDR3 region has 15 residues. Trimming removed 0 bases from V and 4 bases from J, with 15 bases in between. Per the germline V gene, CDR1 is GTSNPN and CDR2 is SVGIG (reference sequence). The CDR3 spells CAWSVRQEGRETQYF. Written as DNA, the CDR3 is TGTGCCTGGAGTGTCCGACAGGAGGGTAGAGAGACCCAGTACTTC.

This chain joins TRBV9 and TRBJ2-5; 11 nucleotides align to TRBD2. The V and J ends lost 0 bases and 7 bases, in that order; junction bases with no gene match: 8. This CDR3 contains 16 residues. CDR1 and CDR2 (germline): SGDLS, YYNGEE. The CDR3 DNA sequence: TGTGCCAGCAGCGTAGAAGATAGCGGGAGGGCTGCGACCCAGTACTTC. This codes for CASSVEDSGRAATQYF.

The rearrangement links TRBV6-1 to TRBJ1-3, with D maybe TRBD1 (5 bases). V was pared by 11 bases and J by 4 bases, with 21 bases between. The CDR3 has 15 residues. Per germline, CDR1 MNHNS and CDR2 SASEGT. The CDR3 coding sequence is TGTGCCGGAAGGGGACTTGGGGTAGGAGGAAACACCATATATTTT. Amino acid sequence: CAGRGLGVGGNTIYF.

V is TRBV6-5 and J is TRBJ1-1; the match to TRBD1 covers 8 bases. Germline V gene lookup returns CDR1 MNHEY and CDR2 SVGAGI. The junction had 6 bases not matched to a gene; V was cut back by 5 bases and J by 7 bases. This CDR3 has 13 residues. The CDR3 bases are TGTGCCAGCAGTGCGACAGGGGCCAATGAAGCTTTCTTT. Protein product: CASSATGANEAFF.

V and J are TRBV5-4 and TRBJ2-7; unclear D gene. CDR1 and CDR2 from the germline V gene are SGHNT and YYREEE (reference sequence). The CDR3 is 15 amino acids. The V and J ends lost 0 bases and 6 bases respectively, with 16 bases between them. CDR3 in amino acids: CASSLDPGDYSEQYF. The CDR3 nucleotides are TGTGCCAGCAGCTTGGATCCCGGTGATTACTCCGAGCAGTACTTC.

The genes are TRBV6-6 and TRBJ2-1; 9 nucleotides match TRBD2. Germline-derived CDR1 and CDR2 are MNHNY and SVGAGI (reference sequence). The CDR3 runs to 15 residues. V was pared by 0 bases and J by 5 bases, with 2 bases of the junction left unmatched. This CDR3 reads CASSYSTSGDNEQFF. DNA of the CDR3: TGTGCCAGCAGTTACTCGACTAGCGGAGACAATGAGCAGTTCTTC.

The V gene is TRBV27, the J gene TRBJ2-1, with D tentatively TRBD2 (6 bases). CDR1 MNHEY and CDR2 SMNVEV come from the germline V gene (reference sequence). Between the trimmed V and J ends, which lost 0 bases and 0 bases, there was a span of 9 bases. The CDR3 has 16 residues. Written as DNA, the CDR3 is TGTGCCAGCAGTTTATCGGCGGGGTACTCCTACAATGAGCAGTTCTTC. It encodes CASSLSAGYSYNEQFF.

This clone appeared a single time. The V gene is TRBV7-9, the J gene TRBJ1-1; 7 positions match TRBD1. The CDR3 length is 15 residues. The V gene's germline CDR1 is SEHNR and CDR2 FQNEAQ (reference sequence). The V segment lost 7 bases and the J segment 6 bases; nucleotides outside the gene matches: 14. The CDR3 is CASTPRDRVFAEAFF. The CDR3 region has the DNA TGTGCCAGCACGCCTCGTGACAGGGTGTTTGCTGAAGCTTTCTTT.

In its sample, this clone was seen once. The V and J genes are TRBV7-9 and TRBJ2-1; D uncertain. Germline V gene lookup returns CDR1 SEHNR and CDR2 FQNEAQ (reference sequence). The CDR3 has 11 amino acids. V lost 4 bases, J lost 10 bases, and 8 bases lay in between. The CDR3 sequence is CASSSAGEQFF. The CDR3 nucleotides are TGTGCCAGCAGCTCCGCCGGGGAGCAGTTCTTC.

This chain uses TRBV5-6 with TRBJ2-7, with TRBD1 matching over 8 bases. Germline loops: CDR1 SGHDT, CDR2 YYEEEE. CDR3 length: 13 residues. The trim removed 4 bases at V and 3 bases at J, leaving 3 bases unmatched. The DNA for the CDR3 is TGTGCCAGCAGCGCAGGACAGGGCTACGAGCAGTACTTC. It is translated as CASSAGQGYEQYF.

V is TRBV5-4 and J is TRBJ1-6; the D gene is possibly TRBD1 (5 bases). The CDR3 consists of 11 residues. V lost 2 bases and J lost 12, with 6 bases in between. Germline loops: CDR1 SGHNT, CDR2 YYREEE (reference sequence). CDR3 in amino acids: CASSFGGPLHF. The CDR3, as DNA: TGTGCCAGCAGCTTCGGGGGACCCCTCCACTTT.

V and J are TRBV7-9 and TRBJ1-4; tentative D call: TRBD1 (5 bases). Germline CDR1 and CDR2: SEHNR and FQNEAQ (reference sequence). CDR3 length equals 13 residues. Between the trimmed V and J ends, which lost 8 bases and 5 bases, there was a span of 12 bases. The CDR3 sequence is CASSGTWNEKLFF. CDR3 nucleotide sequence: TGTGCCAGCTCCGGGACCTGGAATGAAAAACTGTTTTTT.